One sample yielded the 26 T cell receptor beta chains listed below, sequenced in a study of blood T cell repertoires in COVID-19. Sequenced by immunoSEQ multiplex PCR; TCRdb stores in-frame clones only, minus some. The data contain tens of thousands of clones, more than 80% of them singletons. Sequenced material: peripheral blood. The receptor set was obtained from a man in his fifties with COVID-19, enrolled during active disease.

The genes are TRBV28 and TRBJ2-7; D perhaps matches TRBD1 (5 bases). V shed 3 bases and J shed 3 bases, with 15 bases lying between them. Looked up from germline, CDR1 is MDHEN and CDR2 is SYDVKM. This CDR3 is 15 amino acids long. The CDR3 coding sequence is TGTGCCAGCAGTTTGGTCACGACAGCTTACTACGAGCAGTACTTC. Its translation is CASSLVTTAYYEQYF.

This clone was detected once. The chain uses TRBV2 and TRBJ2-7, with D perhaps matching TRBD2 (6 bases). The CDR3 is 17 residues long. V lost 7 bases to trimming and J lost 0 bases, with 22 bases between them. Germline V gene data show CDR1 as SNHLY and CDR2 as FYNNEI. This chain's CDR3 is CASIRAAGSMVSYEQYF. CDR3 DNA: TGTGCCAGCATCAGGGCGGCGGGGTCCATGGTCTCCTACGAGCAGTACTTC.

The chain has TRBV7-9 and TRBJ1-5; possibly TRBD1 for D (6 bases). The CDR3 has 19 residues. Trimming took off 5 bases at V and 1 base at J, with 24 bases between the two ends. In germline, CDR1 is SEHNR, CDR2 FQNEAQ (reference sequence). The CDR3 DNA follows: TGTGCCAGCAGCCCGACTCGGGGGGGGCAGGGATCGAGCAATCAGCCCCAGCATTTT. Its protein product is CASSPTRGGQGSSNQPQHF.

The chain links TRBV27 to TRBJ1-6; D gene unclear. Germline assignment: CDR1 MNHEY and CDR2 SMNVEV (reference sequence). There are 13 residues in the CDR3. V gave up 2 bases and J gave up 7 bases, with 6 bases separating them. The CDR3 region is CASSLSLNSPLHF. CDR3 DNA: TGTGCCAGCAGTTTAAGTCTAAATTCACCCCTCCACTTT.

V gene TRBV7-9 combines with J gene TRBJ1-1; TRBD1 matches 10 bases. After removal of 5 bases from V and 3 bases from J, the junction contained 3 bases not matched to a gene. This CDR3 region has 14 residues. The germline V gene has CDR1 SEHNR and CDR2 FQNEAQ (reference sequence). CDR3 sequence reads: CASSPGQGYTEAFF. CDR3 nucleotide sequence: TGTGCCAGCAGCCCGGGACAGGGGTACACTGAAGCTTTCTTT.

The chain uses TRBV6-5 and TRBJ1-1; D perhaps matches TRBD1 (5 bases). Trimming removed 8 bases from V and 0 bases from J, with 13 bases in between. Germline V CDR1 and CDR2: MNHEY, SVGAGI. The CDR3 length is 14 residues. For the CDR3, the DNA is TGTGCCAGCGGCCCTGGGGCGGTGAACACTGAAGCTTTCTTT. Protein: CASGPGAVNTEAFF.

The chain employs TRBV12-3 or TRBV12-4 and TRBJ2-3, with D maybe TRBD1 (6 bases). V was shortened by 3 bases and J by 5 bases, with 9 bases between the two germline ends. The CDR3 has 13 amino acids. The CDR3 reads CASSLGHKDTQYF. CDR3 nucleotides: TGTGCCAGCAGTTTGGGACATAAAGATACGCAGTATTTT.

The rearrangement uses TRBV19 and TRBJ1-1; 7 nucleotides match TRBD1. Per germline, CDR1 LNHDA and CDR2 SQIVND (reference sequence). Trimming cost V 1 base and J 3 bases; bases outside gene matches: 2. The CDR3 is made up of 14 amino acids. CDR3 region: CASSIADRDTEAFF. The CDR3 DNA follows: TGTGCCAGTAGTATAGCCGACAGGGACACTGAAGCTTTCTTT. The entire variable domain, with the rest obtained from reference TRBV19 and TRBJ1-1, is as follows: DGGITQSPKYLFRKEGQNVTLSCEQNLNHDAMYWYRQDPGQGLRLIYYSQIVNDFQKGDIAEGYSVSREKKESFPLTVTSAQKNPTAFYLCASSIADRDTEAFFGQGTRLTVV.

To note about this clone: In the same sample, other DNA sequences code for this CDR3. The chain carries TRBV5-1 and TRBJ2-3; D is possibly TRBD2 (5 bases). This CDR3 has 13 residues. Trimming pared 0 bases from V and 3 bases from J, leaving 5 bases between. Germline V CDR1 and CDR2: SGHRS, YFSETQ. This CDR3 is CASSLGGTDTQYF. The CDR3 DNA reads as TGCGCCAGCAGCTTGGGAGGGACAGATACGCAGTATTTT.

The chain recombines TRBV20-1 with TRBJ1-2; no firm D call. Germline V gene sequence: CDR1 DFQATT, CDR2 SNEGSKA (reference sequence). Trimming took 3 bases from V and 6 from J, leaving 14 bases between them. The CDR3 contains 13 residues. The CDR3 region is CSASPGGGHGYTF. CDR3 bases: TGCAGTGCTAGTCCGGGCGGAGGACATGGCTACACCTTC.

The V and J genes are TRBV5-1 and TRBJ2-1, with 8 nucleotides matching TRBD2. Per germline, CDR1 SGHRS and CDR2 YFSETQ. This CDR3 region has 14 residues. V was pared by 3 bases and J by 7 bases, with 6 bases of the junction left unmatched. The CDR3 DNA reads as TGCGCCAGCAGCTCCACTAGCGGCCCAAATGAGCAGTTCTTC. This translates into CASSSTSGPNEQFF.

The chain employs TRBV5-1 and TRBJ1-2; 7 positions agree with TRBD1. V shed 3 bases and J 2 bases; nucleotides not matched to a gene: 16. The CDR3 loop spans 18 amino acids. CDR1 is SGHRS and CDR2 is YFSETQ in the germline V gene. The CDR3 loop reads CASSSHAPTGLANYGYTF. CDR3 nucleotide sequence: TGCGCCAGCAGCTCCCACGCCCCGACAGGGTTGGCCAACTATGGCTACACCTTC.

The rearrangement joins TRBV5-5 to TRBJ2-3, with TRBD1 identical over 10 bases. This CDR3 is 17 amino acids long. Germline V gene data show CDR1 as SGHKS and CDR2 as YYEKEE (reference sequence). Trimming at V came to 3 bases and at J to 3 bases, leaving 10 bases not matched to a gene. This CDR3 reads CASSSNRRTGGTDTQYF. The CDR3 DNA reads TGTGCCAGCAGCTCTAACCGGAGGACAGGGGGAACAGATACGCAGTATTTT.

The CDR3 DNA reads as TGTGCCAGCAGCCGGGTCGGGCAGGGGGATGGCTACACCTTC. Protein sequence: CASSRVGQGDGYTF. The rearrangement joins TRBV7-8 to TRBJ1-2; 7 nucleotides align to TRBD1. V was clipped by 5 bases and J by 6 bases; unmatched bases: 9. The CDR3 consists of 14 residues. The V gene's germline CDR1 is SGHVS and CDR2 FQNEAQ.

This clone was recorded a few times. In DNA form, the CDR3 reads TGCGCCAGCAGCCACACCTTTCGTGCGGGAGGGCTCCCATACGAGCAGTACTTC. Its protein product is CASSHTFRAGGLPYEQYF. The chain links TRBV4-3 to TRBJ2-7; 9 bases fit TRBD2. The CDR3 covers 18 residues. CDR1 is LGHNA and CDR2 is YSLEER in the germline V gene. The V and J ends lost 3 bases and 4 bases, in that order; junction bases with no gene match: 16.

This clone was observed a single time. The rearrangement joins TRBV18 to TRBJ1-5; TRBD1 agrees at 12 bases. The J segment lost 7 bases and the V segment lost 5 bases, leaving 9 bases of the junction unmatched. The length of the CDR3 is 16 residues. The germline CDR1 and CDR2 sequences are KGHSH and LQKENI. CDR3 amino acids: CASSSVPGQGAQPQHF. DNA of the CDR3: TGTGCCAGCTCATCAGTCCCGGGACAGGGGGCGCAGCCCCAGCATTTT.

The rearrangement joins TRBV7-2 to TRBJ2-3; TRBD2 agrees at 9 bases. Trimming removed 1 base from V and 6 bases from J; junction bases left unmatched: 5. This CDR3 has 15 amino acids. Germline V gene sequence: CDR1 SGHTA, CDR2 FQGNSA. CDR3 sequence: CASSLVGLAGDTQYF. The CDR3 coding sequence is TGTGCCAGCAGCTTAGTGGGACTAGCAGGGGATACGCAGTATTTT.

The rearrangement joins TRBV28 to TRBJ2-3, with 11 bases lining up with TRBD2. CDR1 and CDR2 (germline): MDHEN, SYDVKM. Unmatched junction bases numbered 7, after V lost 4 bases and J lost 4 bases. This CDR3 region has 16 residues. The chain's CDR3 is CASSSSLAGDSDTQYF. CDR3 DNA: TGTGCCAGCAGTTCGTCACTAGCGGGAGACTCAGATACGCAGTATTTT.

The chain is built from TRBV6-1 and TRBJ2-7, with no clear D. The germline V gene has CDR1 MNHNS and CDR2 SASEGT. This CDR3 has 12 amino acids. V lost 2 bases and J lost 3, with 5 bases in between. This CDR3 reads CASSERYYEQYF. CDR3 DNA: TGTGCCAGCAGTGAACGGTACTACGAGCAGTACTTC.

The rearrangement joins TRBV4-1 to TRBJ2-5; D unclear. Germline CDR1 and CDR2: MGHRA and YSYEKL. This CDR3 has 13 amino acids. The V end lost 1 base, the J end lost 4 bases, and 7 bases lay between the germline ends. CDR3 in DNA: TGCGCCAGCAGCCAAGCTCGAGGAGAGACCCAGTACTTC. Translating gives CASSQARGETQYF.

The chain employs TRBV19 and TRBJ1-6; TRBD1 is a possible D gene (6 bases). The CDR3 loop spans 15 amino acids. The germline V gene has CDR1 LNHDA and CDR2 SQIVND (reference sequence). The germline V and J ends were trimmed by 6 bases and 5 bases, with 14 bases remaining between them. CDR3 residues: CASSQSRTDNSPLHF. The CDR3 nucleotides read TGTGCCAGTAGCCAATCCCGGACAGATAATTCACCCCTCCACTTT.

The count of this clone is one. The rearrangement uses TRBV18 and TRBJ2-1, with D possibly matching TRBD1 (6 bases). CDR3 size: 15 residues. With 0 bases removed from V and 7 bases from J, the gap between germline ends came to 13 bases. Per the germline V gene, CDR1 is KGHSH and CDR2 is LQKENI. Here the CDR3 reads CASSPPSQGKNEQFF. The CDR3, as DNA: TGTGCCAGCTCACCACCGAGCCAGGGGAAGAATGAGCAGTTCTTC.

The chain links TRBV5-1 to TRBJ2-7; TRBD1 matches at 8 bases. Germline values: CDR1 SGHRS, CDR2 YFSETQ. The J segment lost 4 bases and the V segment lost 3 bases, leaving 12 bases of the junction unmatched. The CDR3 extends over 16 amino acids. The CDR3 DNA follows: TGCGCCAGCAGCTCGATCACAGGGGGGAAAGATTACGAGCAGTACTTC. Translating gives CASSSITGGKDYEQYF.

The rearrangement joins TRBV7-9 to TRBJ2-7; 11 bases align to TRBD2. Germline V gene lookup returns CDR1 SEHNR and CDR2 FQNEAQ (reference sequence). The CDR3 totals 15 residues. J gave up 6 bases and V 5 bases, and 9 bases lay outside the gene matches. The CDR3 coding sequence is TGTGCCAGCAGCCCTACTAGCGGGAGTTCCCTCGAGCAGTACTTC. This encodes CASSPTSGSSLEQYF. Combining the CDR3 with reference TRBV7-9 and TRBJ2-7 gives the whole variable domain DTGVSQNPRHKITKRGQNVTFRCDPISEHNRLYWYRQTLGQGPEFLTYFQNEAQLEKSRLLSDRFSAERPKGSFSTLEIQRTEQGDSAMYLCASSPTSGSSLEQYFGPGTRLTVT.

The chain is built from TRBV11-2 and TRBJ2-5; D is possibly TRBD2 (5 bases). The CDR3 runs to 15 residues. V was trimmed by 2 bases and J by 2 bases, leaving 12 bases between them. Germline assignment: CDR1 SGHAT and CDR2 FQNNGV. CDR3 sequence reads: CASSLNPGIQETQYF. CDR3 bases: TGTGCCAGCAGCTTAAACCCGGGGATACAAGAGACCCAGTACTTC.

V and J are TRBV19 and TRBJ2-7, with unresolved D. Deletions cut 0 bases from V and 2 bases from J, with 11 bases between. Germline loops: CDR1 LNHDA, CDR2 SQIVND (reference sequence). CDR3 length equals 15 residues. CDR3 DNA sequence: TGTGCCAGTAGTATAGATCCTACAGTCCCCTACGAGCAGTACTTC. It specifies CASSIDPTVPYEQYF.